Listed here are 21 T cell receptor beta chains from one sample, sequenced in a study of T cells in Graves' hyperthyroidism and ophthalmopathy. Amplification of TCR beta CDR3 regions used RNA as the template. A first-round RT-PCR of the TCR CDR3 used the HTBI primer set. TCRdb fed the multiplex PCR reads into MiXCR, producing one record per CDR3 protein. The sample has about 360,000 distinct CDR3 sequences, 13% seen once; the top ten hold 9.2%. Input material: blood. These receptors were obtained from a woman in her late teens or twenties with Graves' hyperthyroidism.

The chain employs TRBV11-2 and TRBJ2-7, with a weak D call TRBD2 (7 bases). CDR1 is SGHAT, CDR2 FQNNGV, per germline. This CDR3 region has 13 residues. Trimming shortened V by 5 bases and J by 9 bases, and 17 bases separated the two germline ends. For the CDR3, the DNA is TGTGCCAGCAGCCAAGAGGGGGGGCAGGGGCAGTACTTC. Its translation: CASSQEGGQGQYF.

This clonotype appeared many times. V usage is TRBV10-3 and J usage is TRBJ2-1; 10 positions match TRBD2. Germline V gene data show CDR1 as ENHRY and CDR2 as SYGVKD. The CDR3 spans 15 residues. V shed 3 bases and J 7 bases; nucleotides not matched to a gene: 6. DNA of the CDR3: TGTGCCATCAGTGACCCTAGCGGGAGTATAAATGAGCAGTTCTTC. Translating it yields CAISDPSGSINEQFF.

This clonotype was detected a few times. The chain links TRBV19 to TRBJ1-5, with a tentative D call TRBD1 (5 bases). Trimming stripped 10 bases from V and 7 bases from J, with 14 bases between. Germline V lookup: CDR1 LNHDA, CDR2 SQIVND (reference sequence). This CDR3 region has 12 residues. CDR3 DNA sequence: TGTGCCACCACCGGGGGGGGGCAGCCCCAGCATTTT. This sequence encodes CATTGGGQPQHF.

This chain connects TRBV28 to TRBJ2-2; TRBD1 matches at 8 bases. Germline V gives CDR1 MDHEN, CDR2 SYDVKM. Losses at the gene ends were 6 bases for V and 1 base for J; bases not matched to a gene: 10. The CDR3 is 17 amino acids. The CDR3 DNA reads as TGTGCCAGCAGCATGGGATTGGGACAGGAGAACACCGGGGAGCTGTTTTTT. It specifies CASSMGLGQENTGELFF.

This clonotype has more than one count but fewer than ten. The rearrangement links TRBV11-2 to TRBJ1-4; no firm D call. Per the germline V gene, CDR1 is SGHAT and CDR2 is FQNNGV. Trimming pared 5 bases from V and 7 bases from J, leaving 20 bases between. This CDR3 comprises 16 residues. The CDR3 region is CASSARPLPRSEKLFF. DNA for the CDR3: TGTGCCAGCAGCGCCCGACCGTTACCCAGGAGTGAAAAACTGTTTTTT.

V gene TRBV11-1 combines with J gene TRBJ2-5, with D perhaps TRBD2 (6 bases). Between the trimmed V and J ends, which lost 5 bases and 4 bases, there was a span of 14 bases. The CDR3 has 14 amino acids. From germline, CDR1 is SGHAT and CDR2 FQDESV (reference sequence). The CDR3 here is CASSPEGLGETQYF. In DNA form, the CDR3 reads TGTGCCAGCAGCCCGGAGGGGTTGGGAGAGACCCAGTACTTC.

In its sample, this clonotype was seen many times. The chain is built from TRBV28 and TRBJ1-2; 8 nucleotides match TRBD1. The CDR3 is 15 amino acids. The germline gives CDR1 MDHEN, CDR2 SYDVKM. V lost 6 bases and J lost 4; bases outside the gene matches: 10. The CDR3 here is CASSPTGQGFYGYTF. The DNA of the CDR3 is TGTGCCAGCAGCCCTACCGGACAGGGATTCTATGGCTACACCTTC.

The chain uses TRBV20-1 and TRBJ2-2; TRBD1 might be the D (6 bases). Germline V lookup: CDR1 DFQATT, CDR2 SNEGSKA (reference sequence). V gave up 2 bases and J gave up 4 bases, with 23 bases separating them. CDR3 length: 18 amino acids. Written as DNA, the CDR3 is TGCAGTGCTAGATTAACAGGACAGCTGGGTTGGTCCACCGGGGAGCTGTTTTTT. It yields the protein CSARLTGQLGWSTGELFF.

At least ten counts were recorded for this clonotype. The chain links TRBV6-1 to TRBJ1-1; the D is unclear. Germline V CDR1 and CDR2: MNHNS, SASEGT. V was pared by 7 bases and J by 1 base, with 13 bases between. This CDR3 has 14 amino acids. The CDR3 coding sequence is TGTGCCAGCAACCTTCATGGGTGGAACACTGAAGCTTTCTTT. Amino acid sequence: CASNLHGWNTEAFF.

This clonotype was counted between two and nine times. This sequence joins TRBV4-1 and TRBJ2-1; TRBD2 agrees at 7 bases. CDR1 and CDR2 (germline): MGHRA, YSYEKL. This CDR3 has 15 amino acids. V shed 5 bases, J shed 0 bases, and the junction held 4 bases outside the gene matches. As DNA, the CDR3 is TGCGCCAGCAGCGGGGGGGGGAGCTCCTACAATGAGCAGTTCTTC. Translation gives CASSGGGSSYNEQFF.

This clonotype was detected many times. This chain joins TRBV4-2 and TRBJ2-1, with 7 bases matching TRBD2. Losses at the gene ends were 0 bases for V and 5 bases for J; bases not matched to a gene: 10. The CDR3 sequence is 17 residues long. Germline CDR1 is LGHNA and CDR2 is YNFKEQ. This chain's CDR3 is CASSQEIWAGRDNEQFF. CDR3 bases: TGTGCCAGCAGCCAAGAAATCTGGGCAGGGAGGGACAATGAGCAGTTCTTC.

At least ten counts were recorded for this clonotype. This chain links TRBV11-3 with TRBJ2-3, with 9 bases aligning to TRBD2. Germline assignment: CDR1 SGHNT and CDR2 YENEEA. The CDR3 is made up of 18 amino acids. Trimming removed 0 bases from V and 10 bases from J; junction bases left unmatched: 17. The CDR3 DNA sequence: TGTGCCAGCAGCTTAGACCCCACGGTAGCGGGGGATACGGGTGCGCAGTATTTT. Translation: CASSLDPTVAGDTGAQYF.

This clonotype was counted between two and nine times. The genes are TRBV19 and TRBJ2-7; D is unresolved. This CDR3 region has 16 residues. Trimming shortened V by 4 bases and J by 3 bases, and 19 bases separated the two germline ends. The germline V gene has CDR1 LNHDA and CDR2 SQIVND (reference sequence). CDR3 bases: TGTGCCAGTAGTAGGAAACTATCGACACCAGTCTACGAGCAGTACTTC. This sequence encodes CASSRKLSTPVYEQYF.

This clonotype has ten or more counts. The rearrangement uses TRBV7-9 and TRBJ2-5; D is ambiguous. The germline V gene encodes CDR1 SEHNR and CDR2 FQNEAQ (reference sequence). Trimming removed 5 bases at V and 0 bases at J, with 10 bases between. The length of the CDR3 is 14 residues. CDR3 residues: CASSLLVNQETQYF. The CDR3 bases are TGTGCCAGCAGCCTTTTAGTGAACCAAGAGACCCAGTACTTC.

This clonotype was seen at least ten times. The chain has TRBV20-1 and TRBJ1-2; 7 nucleotides agree with TRBD1. CDR3 length: 16 amino acids. V was clipped by 5 bases and J by 5 bases; unmatched bases: 17. Germline values: CDR1 DFQATT, CDR2 SNEGSKA (reference sequence). The CDR3 spells CSAESGQADALYGYTF. The CDR3 nucleotides read TGCAGTGCTGAATCCGGACAGGCTGATGCGTTGTATGGCTACACCTTC.

This clonotype was seen a handful of times. No conserved phenylalanine or tryptophan ends this CDR3, so it is likely a read error. The chain joins TRBV29-1 to TRBJ1-2, with TRBD1 matching 9 bases. With V trimmed by 2 bases and J by 6 bases, 13 bases remained unmatched. The length of the CDR3 is 16 residues. The germline V gene has CDR1 SQVTM and CDR2 ANQGSEA. In DNA form, the CDR3 reads TGCAGCGTTGAACCTCGACAGGGGGAATTTGTACATGGCTACACCCTC. This translates into CSVEPRQGEFVHGYTL.

This clonotype was found many times. The chain uses TRBV7-2 and TRBJ1-4; D is unresolved. This CDR3 has 14 residues. The germline V and J ends were trimmed by 5 bases and 8 bases, with 15 bases remaining between them. Germline assignment: CDR1 SGHTA and CDR2 FQGNSA. CDR3 sequence: CASSPRTGLEKLFF. In DNA, the CDR3 is TGTGCCAGCAGCCCTCGGACCGGACTAGAAAAACTGTTTTTT.

The genes are TRBV3-1 and TRBJ1-5; D unclear. The germline V and J ends were trimmed by 0 bases and 1 base, with 10 bases remaining between them. Germline CDR1 reads LGHDT; CDR2 reads YNNKEL (reference sequence). This CDR3 contains 16 residues. Here the CDR3 reads CASSQEGPASNQPQHF. In nucleotides, the CDR3 is TGTGCCAGCAGCCAAGAAGGCCCTGCCAGCAATCAGCCCCAGCATTTT.

This clonotype was counted a few times. The chain links TRBV6-9 to TRBJ2-3, with TRBD1 matching 8 bases. Looked up from germline, CDR1 is MNHGY and CDR2 is SVAAGI. V trimming: 3 bases; J trimming: 5 bases; junction bases outside the gene matches: 4. This CDR3 is 14 amino acids long. CDR3 nucleotide sequence: TGTGCCAGCAGTTACTTCGGACAGGGAGATACGCAGTATTTT. Residues: CASSYFGQGDTQYF.

Many counts were recorded for this clonotype. The V call is TRBV12-3 or TRBV12-4, the J call TRBJ1-1, with D possibly matching TRBD1 (5 bases). The CDR3 contains 14 residues. V lost 6 bases, J lost 1 base, and 12 bases lay in between. The CDR3 DNA is TGTGCCAGCAGGACAGAAACCACGAACACTGAAGCTTTCTTT. This translates into CASRTETTNTEAFF.

This clonotype was recorded at least ten times. The rearrangement uses TRBV11-2 and TRBJ1-1; a possible D gene is TRBD1 (5 bases). The CDR3 runs to 16 residues. Trimming removed 5 bases at V and 9 bases at J, with 25 bases between. Germline CDR1 and CDR2: SGHAT and FQNNGV. CDR3 loop: CASSPTVSGVGGKAFF. CDR3 sequence (DNA): TGTGCCAGCAGCCCGACCGTGAGCGGGGTTGGGGGAAAAGCTTTCTTT.